A single sample gave rise to the 17 T cell receptor beta chains below, sequenced in a study of graft-versus-host responses after intestinal transplantation. Profiled with immunoSEQ multiplex PCR; TCRdb holds only in-frame clones, not every one. The profile shows about 50,000 clones, approximately 91% of them singletons. Which antigens these TCRs recognize remains unknown. Sequencing used unstimulated CD4+ T cells sorted from spleen or lymph node cells, obtained before transplant. These receptors were taken from a human donor who was the organ donor for an intestinal transplant.

J is TRBJ2-3 and V is TRBV9; 8 nucleotides align to TRBD2. CDR1 and CDR2 from the germline V gene are SGDLS and YYNGEE. The CDR3 has 15 amino acids. Trimming cost V 0 bases and J 1 base; bases outside gene matches: 1. The CDR3 bases are TGTGCCAGCAGCGTAGACGGGAGGGGCACAGATACGCAGTATTTT. Its protein product is CASSVDGRGTDTQYF.

V usage is TRBV29-1 and J usage is TRBJ2-1, with 10 bases fitting TRBD2. This CDR3 has 15 amino acids. The V gene's germline CDR1 is SQVTM and CDR2 ANQGSEA. The J segment lost 5 bases and the V segment lost 1 base, leaving 5 bases of the junction unmatched. The CDR3 reads CSVEGSGRPDNEQFF. DNA for the CDR3: TGCAGCGTTGAAGGTAGCGGGAGGCCCGACAATGAGCAGTTCTTC.

The J gene is TRBJ2-7, the V gene TRBV20-1; TRBD1 matches at 8 bases. The length of the CDR3 is 11 residues. V dropped 5 bases and J dropped 5; count of bases not matched to a gene: 2. Germline CDR1 reads DFQATT; CDR2 reads SNEGSKA (reference sequence). Here the CDR3 DNA reads TGCAGTGCTTCGGACAGGGACGAGCAGTACTTC. It encodes CSASDRDEQYF.

With respect to this clone: One junction end disagrees with the germline gene, perhaps due to a read error. V gene TRBV28 combines with J gene TRBJ1-1; 11 nucleotides match TRBD1. The CDR3 is 15 amino acids. Germline CDR1 is MDHEN and CDR2 is SYDVKM. CDR3 in amino acids: CASGVRDRGNTEAYF. The CDR3 bases are TGTGCCAGCGGAGTCCGGGACAGGGGGAACACTGAAGCTTACTTT.

The J gene is TRBJ2-3, the V gene TRBV9, with 7 bases identical to TRBD2. Germline values: CDR1 SGDLS, CDR2 YYNGEE. CDR3 length: 15 residues. The ends lost 3 bases at V and 2 bases at J; junction bases unmatched: 6. CDR3 coding DNA: TGTGCCAGCAGCGGTAGCGGGTCCCACACAGATACGCAGTATTTT. This sequence encodes CASSGSGSHTDTQYF.

This clone was picked up one time. The chain links TRBV5-1 to TRBJ1-2; D not certain. Per germline, CDR1 SGHRS and CDR2 YFSETQ. V was cut by 0 bases and J by 3 bases, with 6 bases left in between. This CDR3 region has 13 residues. The CDR3 DNA is TGCGCCAGCAGCTTGGCCACAGACTATGGCTACACCTTC. Protein: CASSLATDYGYTF.

The J gene is TRBJ2-3, the V gene TRBV7-2, with 8 bases identical to TRBD2. Germline assignment: CDR1 SGHTA and CDR2 FQGNSA. This CDR3 is 17 amino acids long. The trim removed 1 base at V and 2 bases at J, leaving 8 bases unmatched. This chain's CDR3 is CASSLGLLAGFTDTQYF. CDR3 DNA: TGTGCCAGCAGCTTAGGGCTCTTAGCGGGGTTCACAGATACGCAGTATTTT.

This chain links TRBV7-9 with TRBJ1-3; no definite D call. The CDR3 totals 16 residues. CDR1 SEHNR and CDR2 FQNEAQ come from the germline V gene (reference sequence). Trimming pared 1 base from V and 0 bases from J, leaving 10 bases between. CDR3 in amino acids: CASSLGTVLSGNTIYF. Written as DNA, the CDR3 is TGTGCCAGCAGCTTAGGGACGGTACTCTCTGGAAACACCATATATTTT.

V usage is TRBV15 and J usage is TRBJ2-5; D ambiguous. Germline V lookup: CDR1 LNHNV, CDR2 YYDKDF (reference sequence). The V and J ends lost 6 bases and 5 bases respectively, with 7 bases between them. The CDR3 is 11 residues long. For the CDR3, the DNA is TGTGCCACCAGAGCCGGGGAGACCCAGTACTTC. As protein: CATRAGETQYF.

For this clone: One end of the junction is discordant with germline, which a read error may explain. This chain uses TRBV2 with TRBJ2-5; no clear D gene. The CDR3 contains 12 residues. The germline gives CDR1 SNHLY, CDR2 FYNNEI. The CDR3 coding sequence is TGTACCAGCAGTGAATTCCAAGAGACCCAGTACTTC. As protein: CTSSEFQETQYF.

J is TRBJ2-3 and V is TRBV10-1, with D possibly matching TRBD1 (6 bases). The CDR3 contains 16 residues. Germline V gene data show CDR1 as WNHNN and CDR2 as SYGVQD (reference sequence). Trimming pared 5 bases from V and 0 bases from J, leaving 15 bases between. The CDR3 loop is CASSRQDTSSTDTQYF. DNA for the CDR3: TGCGCCAGCAGTAGACAGGACACCTCTAGCACAGATACGCAGTATTTT.

The CDR3 DNA reads TGCAGTGCTAGTTTTGGGTGGGGGCAGTTCTTC. Its translation is CSASFGWGQFF. The V gene is TRBV20-1, the J gene TRBJ2-1; D not resolved. Deletions cut 3 bases from V and 12 bases from J, with 12 bases between. CDR3 size: 11 residues. Germline values: CDR1 DFQATT, CDR2 SNEGSKA (reference sequence).

The chain has TRBV21-1 and TRBJ2-7; the table's D call, TRBD1, was not checked against the DNA. TRBV21-1 is labeled a pseudogene. The CDR3 length is 15 residues. The CDR3 reads CASSKKKGHSYEQYF. Here the CDR3 DNA reads TGTGCCAGCAGCAAAAAAAAAGGACACTCCTACGAGCAGTACTTC.

V gene TRBV7-8 combines with J gene TRBJ2-7; 14 nucleotides line up with TRBD2. This CDR3 comprises 16 residues. The V and J ends lost 5 bases and 6 bases, in that order; junction bases with no gene match: 9. Germline V lookup: CDR1 SGHVS, CDR2 FQNEAQ. CDR3 sequence reads: CASSPGLAGGLREQYF. The CDR3, as DNA: TGTGCCAGCAGCCCTGGACTAGCGGGAGGTCTGCGCGAGCAGTACTTC. The whole variable domain, filled in from reference TRBV7-8 and TRBJ2-7, reads GAGVSQSPRYKVAKRGQDVALRCDPISGHVSLFWYQQALGQGPEFLTYFQNEAQLDKSGLPSDRFFAERPEGSVSTLKIQRTQQEDSAVYLCASSPGLAGGLREQYFGPGTRLTVT.

The rearrangement joins TRBV21-1 to TRBJ1-4; the table's D gene call, TRBD1, was not cross checked with the DNA. TRBV21-1 is labeled a pseudogene. The CDR3 has 13 amino acids. The DNA for the CDR3 is TGTGCCAGCAGCAAAAGACAGGGTGAAAAACTGTTTTTT. Amino acids: CASSKRQGEKLFF.

The V call is TRBV7-3, the J call TRBJ2-3; 7 nucleotides match TRBD2. The germline gives CDR1 SGHTA, CDR2 FQGTGA. Trimming took 0 bases from V and 5 from J; bases not matched to a gene: 5. This CDR3 region has 15 residues. The CDR3 region is CASSLTLASGDTQYF. The DNA of the CDR3 is TGTGCCAGCAGCTTAACTCTCGCTAGCGGAGATACGCAGTATTTT. The variable domain in full, completed from reference TRBV7-3 and TRBJ2-3, reads GAGVSQTPSNKVTEKGKYVELRCDPISGHTALYWYRQSLGQGPEFLIYFQGTGAADDSGLPNDRFFAVRPEGSVSTLKIQRTERGDSAVYLCASSLTLASGDTQYFGPGTRLTVL.

The chain has TRBV7-2 and TRBJ2-1; D might be TRBD2 (5 bases). The CDR3 spans 13 residues. Germline V gene lookup returns CDR1 SGHTA and CDR2 FQGNSA. Trimming removed 8 bases at V and 6 bases at J, with 14 bases between. CDR3 residues: CASSLRRFNEQFF. The CDR3 nucleotides are TGTGCCAGCTCACTTAGGAGGTTCAATGAGCAGTTCTTC.